These 14 T cell receptor beta chains originate from one sample sequenced in a study. TCRdb reanalysed the 5' RACE reads using MiXCR and keeps one entry per CDR3 protein. The sample has hundreds of distinct CDR3 sequences; 8.5% to 9% are singletons. Sequenced sample: total memory T cells from blood PBMCs. The subset denotes: transitional memory CD4+ T cells. The receptors were gathered from a male donor with HIV.

This clonotype came up a few times. This chain links TRBV7-8 with TRBJ2-7, with no clear D. V was trimmed by 1 base and J by 7 bases, leaving 8 bases between them. This CDR3 has 12 residues. The germline V gene encodes CDR1 SGHVS and CDR2 FQNEAQ. CDR3 DNA: TGTGCCAGCAGCTTAGGGGTAGGGGAGCAGTACTTC. It is translated as CASSLGVGEQYF.

The chain couples TRBV11-3 to TRBJ2-1; TRBD1 matches 9 bases. Germline V lookup: CDR1 SGHNT, CDR2 YENEEA. CDR3 length: 13 residues. V lost 6 bases and J lost 6; bases outside the gene matches: 3. CDR3 bases: TGTGCCAGCAGGAGGGACAGGGTCAATGAGCAGTTCTTC. It encodes CASRRDRVNEQFF.

V gene TRBV27 combines with J gene TRBJ2-3; 9 bases agree with TRBD2. This CDR3 region has 13 residues. V lost 11 bases, J lost 5 bases, and 8 bases stayed unmatched. Germline values: CDR1 MNHEY, CDR2 SMNVEV (reference sequence). The CDR3 region is CAPRAGGRDTQYF. The CDR3 bases are TGTGCCCCCCGGGCGGGGGGGAGAGATACGCAGTATTTT.

This chain joins TRBV20-1 and TRBJ1-2; 7 bases are a match to TRBD1. Germline trimming cut 3 bases from V and 3 bases from J; bases unmatched to any gene: 7. CDR1 and CDR2 (germline): DFQATT, SNEGSKA (reference sequence). The CDR3 runs to 14 residues. CDR3 in DNA: TGCAGTGCTAGGCGGCCAGGGGGGTACTATGGCTACACCTTC. Amino acids: CSARRPGGYYGYTF.

This clonotype was seen a few times. The chain carries TRBV6-2 or TRBV6-3 and TRBJ1-1; 8 nucleotides align to TRBD1. The CDR3 is made up of 14 amino acids. Trimming at V came to 2 bases and at J to 6 bases, leaving 5 bases not matched to a gene. The germline V gene encodes CDR1 MNHEY and CDR2 SVGEGT. The CDR3 protein is CASSYTDRGAEAFF. In nucleotides, the CDR3 is TGTGCCAGCAGTTACACCGACAGGGGTGCTGAAGCTTTCTTT.

This clonotype is categorized as large. The rearrangement links TRBV4-1 to TRBJ1-1; weak D call: TRBD1 (6 bases). Germline V lookup: CDR1 MGHRA, CDR2 YSYEKL. V dropped 3 bases and J dropped 3 bases, with 14 bases sitting between them. This CDR3 has 15 amino acids. CDR3 in DNA: TGCGCCAGCAGCCAGGGATGGCGACAGGACACTGAAGCTTTCTTT. Protein: CASSQGWRQDTEAFF.

In this sample, this clonotype is large (0.1 to 1%). The genes are TRBV4-3 and TRBJ1-2; TRBD1 is a possible D gene (5 bases). CDR3 size: 15 residues. V was cut by 0 bases and J by 4 bases, with 12 bases left in between. Germline V gene lookup returns CDR1 LGHNA and CDR2 YSLEER. The CDR3 bases are TGCGCCAGCAGCCAAGATATCTGGGGGGTCTATGGCTACACCTTC. Its protein is CASSQDIWGVYGYTF.

This clonotype was counted a few times. The chain recombines TRBV5-1 with TRBJ1-1; 9 bases map to TRBD1. Trimming removed 0 bases from V and 0 bases from J; junction bases left unmatched: 3. CDR3 size: 16 residues. Per germline, CDR1 SGHRS and CDR2 YFSETQ. CDR3 sequence: CASSLAGTGLNTEAFF. The DNA for the CDR3 is TGCGCCAGCAGCTTGGCAGGGACAGGGCTGAACACTGAAGCTTTCTTT.

By sample fraction, this clonotype is large (0.1 to 1%). J is TRBJ1-5 and V is TRBV15, with TRBD1 matching 9 bases. The CDR3 loop spans 16 amino acids. From germline, CDR1 is LNHNV and CDR2 YYDKDF (reference sequence). J gave up 5 bases and V 0 bases, and 5 bases lay outside the gene matches. In DNA, the CDR3 is TGTGCCACCAGCAGAGATCTGAGACAGGGGGATCAGCCCCAGCATTTT. The encoded protein is CATSRDLRQGDQPQHF. Full variable domain (missing parts from reference TRBV15 and TRBJ1-5): DAMVIQNPRYQVTQFGKPVTLSCSQTLNHNVMYWYQQKSSQAPKLLFHYYDKDFNNEADTPDNFQSRRPNTSFCFLDIRSPGLGDTAMYLCATSRDLRQGDQPQHFGDGTRLSIL.

This clonotype was seen more than once but under ten times. This chain connects TRBV7-9 to TRBJ2-1; TRBD2 aligns across 13 bases. CDR1 and CDR2 (germline): SEHNR, FQNEAQ (reference sequence). The CDR3 runs to 19 residues. The V and J ends lost 2 bases and 3 bases, in that order; junction bases with no gene match: 10. The CDR3 DNA sequence: TGTGCCAGCAGCTTACGACTAGCGGGAGGTACAAGTTTCTACAATGAGCAGTTCTTC. As protein: CASSLRLAGGTSFYNEQFF.

This clonotype was observed a handful of times. The chain links TRBV18 to TRBJ2-3; tentative D call: TRBD2 (6 bases). The germline V and J ends were trimmed by 6 bases and 2 bases, with 12 bases remaining between them. The length of the CDR3 is 14 residues. Germline lookup yields CDR1 KGHSH and CDR2 LQKENI. This CDR3 is CASSGTGHTDTQYF. In DNA, the CDR3 is TGTGCCAGCTCCGGGACTGGCCACACAGATACGCAGTATTTT.

The V gene is TRBV19, the J gene TRBJ2-1; D gene uncertain. There are 15 residues in the CDR3. The V gene's germline CDR1 is LNHDA and CDR2 SQIVND (reference sequence). V lost 0 bases, J lost 10 bases, and 16 bases lay in between. The CDR3 protein is CASSIDSLTPAEQFF. In nucleotides, the CDR3 is TGTGCCAGTAGTATAGATTCCCTGACTCCAGCCGAGCAGTTCTTC.

The rearrangement links TRBV11-3 to TRBJ2-2, with D perhaps TRBD2 (6 bases). Per germline, CDR1 SGHNT and CDR2 YENEEA. This CDR3 has 14 amino acids. V dropped 8 bases and J dropped 7 bases, with 17 bases sitting between them. The CDR3 DNA is TGTGCCAGCGAACCGGGACTGCCCGGCGGGGAGCTGTTTTTT. Its protein product is CASEPGLPGGELFF.

This clonotype was observed a handful of times. V usage is TRBV2 and J usage is TRBJ2-7; a weak D match, TRBD2 (5 bases). Per germline, CDR1 SNHLY and CDR2 FYNNEI. The CDR3 is made up of 14 amino acids. V gave up 10 bases and J gave up 1 base, with 17 bases separating them. In DNA, the CDR3 is TGTGCCATCGAACCGTCGGGGAGTTCCTACGAGCAGTACTTC. It codes for CAIEPSGSSYEQYF. Together with reference TRBV2 and TRBJ2-7, the CDR3 gives the full variable domain: EPEVTQTPSHQVTQMGQEVILRCVPISNHLYFYWYRQILGQKVEFLVSFYNNEISEKSEIFDDQFSVERPDGSNFTLKIRSTKLEDSAMYFCAIEPSGSSYEQYFGPGTRLTVT.